This TCR beta chain was profiled in a study of blood T cell repertoires in COVID-19. Study background: Italy, Spain and the United States were the sources of the convalescent and acute COVID-19 samples. T cells, B-cell-depleted T cells, or PBMCs supplied cDNA or gDNA.

Those enrolled in Seattle joined during active infection and were followed longitudinally afterward. Germline V gives CDR1 SGHNT, CDR2 YYREEE (reference sequence). The CDR3 runs 16 residues. The germline V and J ends were trimmed by 3 bases and 1 base, with 16 bases remaining between them. Measured with immunoSEQ multiplex PCR; TCRdb has only the in-frame clones, and not every one. This table has about 250,000 clones, around 89% appearing once. Source material: peripheral blood. The chain has TRBV5-4 and TRBJ1-1, with a possible D match to TRBD1 (5 bases). The sequence derives from a young woman with COVID-19, enrolled during active disease. CDR3 coding DNA: TGTGCCAGCAGCTGGCCCCCGGGGGAGAGGAACACTGAAGCTTTCTTT. The encoded protein is CASSWPPGERNTEAFF.